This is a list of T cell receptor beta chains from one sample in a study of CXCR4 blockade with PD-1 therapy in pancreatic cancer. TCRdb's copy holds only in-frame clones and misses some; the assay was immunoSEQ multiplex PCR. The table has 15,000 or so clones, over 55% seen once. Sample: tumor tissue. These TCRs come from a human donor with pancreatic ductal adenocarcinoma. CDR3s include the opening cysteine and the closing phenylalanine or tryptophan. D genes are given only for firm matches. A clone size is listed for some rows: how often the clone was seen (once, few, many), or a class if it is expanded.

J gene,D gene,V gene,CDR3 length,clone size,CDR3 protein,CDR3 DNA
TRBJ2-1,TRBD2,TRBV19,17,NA,CASSGGVLAGANNEQFF,TGTGCCAGTAGTGGGGGGGTACTAGCGGGAGCAAACAATGAGCAGTTCTTC
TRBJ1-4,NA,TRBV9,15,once,CASSVSAGTNEKLFF,TGTGCCAGCAGCGTATCCGCAGGAACTAATGAAAAACTGTTTTTT
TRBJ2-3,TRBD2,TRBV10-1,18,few,CASSESAGGPWGTDTQYF,TGCGCCAGCAGTGAGTCGGCGGGAGGGCCTTGGGGCACAGATACGCAGTATTTT
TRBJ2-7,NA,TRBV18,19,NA,CASSLGGGSGASASYEQYF,TGTGCCAGCTCCCTAGGAGGGGGGAGCGGGGCTAGCGCTTCCTACGAGCAGTACTTC
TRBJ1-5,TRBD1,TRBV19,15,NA,CASSTRQGGSQPQHF,TGTGCCAGTAGTACCAGACAGGGTGGAAGTCAGCCCCAGCATTTT
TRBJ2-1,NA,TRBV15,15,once,CATSRDLQAYNEQFF,TGTGCCACCAGCAGAGATCTGCAGGCCTACAATGAGCAGTTCTTC
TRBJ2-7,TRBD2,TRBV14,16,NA,CASSPGLASSSYEQYF,TGTGCCAGCAGCCCGGGACTAGCTTCTAGCTCCTACGAGCAGTACTTC
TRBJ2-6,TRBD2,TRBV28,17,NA,CASSLREGLTGANVLTF,TGTGCCAGCAGTTTACGGGAGGGGCTGACTGGGGCCAACGTCCTGACTTTC
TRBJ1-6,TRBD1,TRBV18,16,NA,CASSPRGQIYNSPLHF,TGTGCCAGCTCACCCCGGGGACAGATATATAATTCACCCCTCCACTTT
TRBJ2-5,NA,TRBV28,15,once,CASSSRVEVQETQYF,TGTGCCAGCAGCTCTAGGGTGGAGGTACAAGAGACCCAGTACTTC
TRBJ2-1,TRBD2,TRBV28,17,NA,CASTSSGRASSYNEQFF,TGTGCCAGCACCTCTAGCGGGAGGGCCAGCTCCTACAATGAGCAGTTCTTC
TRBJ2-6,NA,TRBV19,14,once,CASSGETGANVLTF,TGTGCCAGTAGTGGGGAAACTGGGGCCAACGTCCTGACTTTC
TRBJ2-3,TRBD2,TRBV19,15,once,CASSSLAGLTDTQYF,TGTGCCAGTAGTTCCCTAGCGGGACTCACAGATACGCAGTATTTT
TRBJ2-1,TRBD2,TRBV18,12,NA,CASSQEREDRFF,TGTGCCAGCTCACAGGAGCGGGAGGACAGGTTCTTC
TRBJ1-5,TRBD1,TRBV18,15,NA,CASSPVTGGNQPQHF,TGTGCCAGCTCACCAGTGACAGGGGGCAATCAGCCCCAGCATTTT